This T cell receptor (beta chain) was identified during a study of Graves' ophthalmopathy and Graves' hyperthyroidism. The study, taken as a whole, reports: Prediction of ophthalmopathy progression reached roughly 70% sensitivity and 72% to 75% specificity. Detection in blood was also observed for most expanded thyroid clonotypes above 0.001 frequency.

As the template, RNA transcripts were used to amplify TCR beta CDR3 regions. The first-round RT-PCR employed HTBI primers together with the Qiagen OneStep RT-PCR kit. A multiplex PCR was then performed as the second round. TCRdb reprocessed the multiplex PCR reads with MiXCR, giving one entry per CDR3 protein. Of over a million distinct CDR3 sequences in the sample, roughly 35% were seen once. Ten or more counts support this clonotype. Its cognate antigen is unknown. Sequencing input: peripheral blood or thyroid tissue (not recorded which). This clonotype was obtained from an adult man with Graves' hyperthyroidism.

CDR3 nucleotide sequence: TGTGCCATCAGTGAGTCGAAGGGCGGGGGGCGAACTGAAGCTTTCTTT. Encoded protein: CAISESKGGGRTEAFF. The gene calls are TRBV10-3 and TRBJ1-1; TRBD1 is a possible D gene (6 bases). The V end was cut by 0 bases, the J end by 5 bases, with 16 bases between. CDR1 is ENHRY and CDR2 is SYGVKD in the germline V gene. This CDR3 comprises 16 residues.